The rows below give T cell receptor beta chains drawn from one sample of a study of blood T cells in healthy people across ages. TCRdb re-called the 5' RACE reads through MiXCR, storing one row per CDR3 protein. Of some 850,000 distinct CDR3 sequences in the sample, 20% to 30% are singletons; the top ten hold around 3%. The data also belong to a second study, concerning T cells of mothers and their children.

Sequencing used blood. These receptors were obtained from a boy aged 5-17 years in good health. Each CDR3 is given with its conserved first and last residue. The order of the fields is V gene, clone size, D gene, J gene, CDR3 protein, CDR3 DNA. A D gene is named only where the DNA matches it firmly. Rows may omit the clone size; those that give it use once, few, many or a size class.

v_gene: TRBV5-1
abundance: .
d_gene: .
j_gene: TRBJ2-7
CDR3aa: CASSPGVLHSYEQYF
CDR3nt: TGCGCCAGCAGTCCGGGGGTTCTTCACTCCTACGAGCAGTACTTC

v_gene: TRBV29-1
abundance: .
d_gene: .
j_gene: TRBJ1-2
CDR3aa: CSGDSLGDYGYTF
CDR3nt: TGCAGCGGTGATTCGTTGGGGGACTATGGCTACACCTTC

v_gene: TRBV20-1
abundance: .
d_gene: TRBD1
j_gene: TRBJ1-5
CDR3aa: CGARDGGGGQPQHF
CDR3nt: TGCGGTGCTAGAGATGGCGGAGGGGGCCAGCCCCAGCATTTT

v_gene: TRBV2
abundance: .
d_gene: TRBD2
j_gene: TRBJ2-7
CDR3aa: CASSDLLAGPPHEQYF
CDR3nt: TGTGCCAGCAGTGATTTGCTAGCGGGGCCACCCCACGAGCAGTACTTC

v_gene: TRBV4-3
abundance: .
d_gene: TRBD2
j_gene: TRBJ2-1
CDR3aa: CASSSGTGRYEQFF
CDR3nt: TGCGCCAGCAGTTCCGGGACCGGGAGGTATGAGCAGTTCTTC

v_gene: TRBV7-6
abundance: .
d_gene: TRBD1
j_gene: TRBJ2-1
CDR3aa: CASSLGGWTGANEQFF
CDR3nt: TGTGCCAGCAGCTTAGGGGGGTGGACAGGGGCGAATGAGCAGTTCTTC

v_gene: TRBV25-1
abundance: few
d_gene: TRBD2
j_gene: TRBJ2-5
CDR3aa: CASTTSRGGETQYF
CDR3nt: TGTGCCAGCACTACTAGCCGGGGGGGAGAGACCCAGTACTTC

v_gene: TRBV29-1
abundance: .
d_gene: .
j_gene: TRBJ1-1
CDR3aa: CSVDRARGTEAFF
CDR3nt: TGCAGCGTTGATAGGGCCCGGGGCACTGAAGCTTTCTTT

v_gene: TRBV6-5
abundance: many
d_gene: .
j_gene: TRBJ1-2
CDR3aa: CASSSLLGYTF
CDR3nt: TGTGCCAGCAGTTCACTACTTGGCTACACCTTC

v_gene: TRBV7-8
abundance: .
d_gene: TRBD2
j_gene: TRBJ2-1
CDR3aa: CASSHRSSGGLYNEQFF
CDR3nt: TGTGCCAGCAGCCACCGATCCAGCGGGGGACTCTACAATGAGCAGTTCTTC

v_gene: TRBV5-1
abundance: few
d_gene: .
j_gene: TRBJ1-4
CDR3aa: CASSSGLVGFERLFF
CDR3nt: TGCGCCAGCAGCTCCGGTCTGGTCGGTTTTGAGAGACTGTTTTTT

v_gene: TRBV30
abundance: .
d_gene: TRBD1
j_gene: TRBJ1-5
CDR3aa: CAWSADRGNQPQHF
CDR3nt: TGTGCCTGGAGCGCCGACAGGGGCAATCAGCCCCAGCATTTT

v_gene: TRBV6-5
abundance: .
d_gene: .
j_gene: TRBJ2-5
CDR3aa: CASSRRTAEEAQYF
CDR3nt: TGTGCCAGCAGCCGCCGGACGGCAGAGGAGGCCCAGTACTTC

v_gene: TRBV20-1
abundance: few
d_gene: TRBD2
j_gene: TRBJ2-1
CDR3aa: CSARDRAGTSGPRQFF
CDR3nt: TGCAGTGCTAGAGACCGAGCCGGGACTAGCGGGCCTCGGCAGTTCTTC

v_gene: TRBV3-1
abundance: .
d_gene: .
j_gene: TRBJ1-1
CDR3aa: CASSQEGGYTEAFF
CDR3nt: TGTGCCAGCAGCCAAGAGGGAGGGTACACTGAAGCTTTCTTT

v_gene: TRBV7-2
abundance: few
d_gene: TRBD2
j_gene: TRBJ2-5
CDR3aa: CASSLSGTSQETQYF
CDR3nt: TGTGCCAGCAGCTTAAGCGGGACTTCCCAAGAGACCCAGTACTTC

v_gene: TRBV2
abundance: .
d_gene: .
j_gene: TRBJ2-5
CDR3aa: CASSDWGETQYF
CDR3nt: TGTGCCAGCAGTGACTGGGGGGAGACCCAGTACTTC

v_gene: TRBV12-3/TRBV12-4
abundance: few
d_gene: .
j_gene: TRBJ2-7
CDR3aa: CASTPPGRTYEQYF
CDR3nt: TGTGCCAGCACTCCCCCAGGAAGAACCTACGAGCAGTACTTC

v_gene: TRBV10-2
abundance: many
d_gene: .
j_gene: TRBJ2-5
CDR3aa: CASRLRGRKTQYF
CDR3nt: TGCGCCAGCAGGTTACGGGGCAGGAAGACCCAGTACTTC

v_gene: TRBV6-5
abundance: .
d_gene: TRBD2
j_gene: TRBJ2-1
CDR3aa: CASSYSMAGEPNEQFF
CDR3nt: TGTGCCAGCAGTTACTCTATGGCGGGGGAACCGAATGAGCAGTTCTTC

v_gene: TRBV27
abundance: once
d_gene: .
j_gene: TRBJ1-1
CDR3aa: CATEKNTEAFF
CDR3nt: TGTGCCACCGAGAAAAACACTGAAGCTTTCTTT

v_gene: TRBV11-1
abundance: .
d_gene: .
j_gene: TRBJ2-7
CDR3aa: CASSILSGYEQYF
CDR3nt: TGTGCCAGCAGCATCCTCAGCGGGTACGAGCAGTACTTC

v_gene: TRBV10-3
abundance: .
d_gene: TRBD1
j_gene: TRBJ1-4
CDR3aa: CAISESNAGTGGLFF
CDR3nt: TGTGCCATCAGTGAGTCAAACGCCGGGACAGGGGGTCTGTTTTTT

v_gene: TRBV6-1
abundance: few
d_gene: .
j_gene: TRBJ2-7
CDR3aa: CASSEAGRRWGYYEQYF
CDR3nt: TGTGCCAGCAGTGAAGCGGGCCGACGTTGGGGCTACTACGAGCAGTACTTC

v_gene: TRBV7-9
abundance: .
d_gene: .
j_gene: TRBJ1-2
CDR3aa: CASSSLRDNSLGYTF
CDR3nt: TGTGCCAGCAGCTCCTTGCGGGACAACTCTCTTGGGTACACCTTT

v_gene: TRBV29-1
abundance: .
d_gene: .
j_gene: TRBJ2-7
CDR3aa: CSGVYEQYF
CDR3nt: TGCAGCGGGGTTTACGAGCAGTACTTC

v_gene: TRBV5-1
abundance: few
d_gene: TRBD1
j_gene: TRBJ2-2
CDR3aa: CASSLSFGPGTANTGELFF
CDR3nt: TGCGCCAGCAGCTTGAGTTTTGGGCCCGGGACAGCGAACACCGGGGAGCTGTTTTTT

v_gene: TRBV9
abundance: .
d_gene: .
j_gene: TRBJ1-4
CDR3aa: CASSPHPTGNEKLFF
CDR3nt: TGTGCCAGCAGCCCCCACCCGACCGGTAATGAAAAACTGTTTTTT

v_gene: TRBV7-2
abundance: .
d_gene: .
j_gene: TRBJ2-7
CDR3aa: CASSLRPGAAYERYF
CDR3nt: TGTGCCAGCAGCCTTCGGCCGGGGGCCGCCTACGAGCGGTACTTC

v_gene: TRBV28
abundance: .
d_gene: TRBD1
j_gene: TRBJ2-3
CDR3aa: CASSESLYNGQGGTDTQYF
CDR3nt: TGTGCCAGCAGTGAATCCCTTTACAACGGACAGGGGGGCACAGATACGCAGTATTTT

v_gene: TRBV21-1
abundance: few
d_gene: .
j_gene: TRBJ2-5
CDR3aa: CASSNPRMYQETQYF
CDR3nt: TGTGCCAGCAGCAACCCCCGGATGTACCAAGAGACCCAGTACTTC

v_gene: TRBV9
abundance: .
d_gene: TRBD2
j_gene: TRBJ2-2
CDR3aa: CASSGSGLAGGKNTGELFF
CDR3nt: TGTGCCAGCAGCGGATCGGGACTAGCGGGGGGCAAGAACACCGGGGAGCTGTTTTTT

v_gene: TRBV7-9
abundance: .
d_gene: .
j_gene: TRBJ2-2
CDR3aa: CASSLAQFANTGELFF
CDR3nt: TGTGCCAGCAGCTTAGCTCAGTTCGCGAACACCGGGGAGCTGTTTTTT

v_gene: TRBV30
abundance: few
d_gene: TRBD1
j_gene: TRBJ2-5
CDR3aa: CAWSAVGTEETQYF
CDR3nt: TGTGCCTGGAGTGCAGTCGGGACAGAAGAGACCCAGTACTTC

v_gene: TRBV6-6
abundance: .
d_gene: TRBD1
j_gene: TRBJ2-7
CDR3aa: CASSSTGTGVYEQYF
CDR3nt: TGTGCCAGCAGTTCAACCGGGACAGGGGTGTACGAGCAGTACTTC

v_gene: TRBV6-5
abundance: .
d_gene: TRBD1
j_gene: TRBJ1-1
CDR3aa: CASRTGAGLGRPGAAFF
CDR3nt: TGTGCCAGCAGGACAGGGGCCGGACTCGGGCGTCCGGGGGCAGCTTTCTTT

v_gene: TRBV7-9
abundance: .
d_gene: TRBD1
j_gene: TRBJ2-3
CDR3aa: CASSTRTGRDTQYF
CDR3nt: TGTGCCAGCAGCACTCGGACAGGGCGAGATACGCAGTATTTT

v_gene: TRBV6-5
abundance: few
d_gene: .
j_gene: TRBJ2-5
CDR3aa: CASSYSYRGGQTQYF
CDR3nt: TGTGCCAGCAGTTACTCATATAGGGGGGGCCAGACCCAGTACTTC

v_gene: TRBV6-5
abundance: once
d_gene: .
j_gene: TRBJ1-3
CDR3aa: CASSYSAMQFSGNTICF
CDR3nt: TGTGCCAGCAGTTACTCTGCAATGCAGTTCTCTGGAAACACCATATGTTTT

v_gene: TRBV12-3/TRBV12-4
abundance: .
d_gene: TRBD2
j_gene: TRBJ2-3
CDR3aa: CASTLRAGGPSRDTQYF
CDR3nt: TGTGCCAGCACCCTTCGGGCGGGAGGCCCTTCAAGAGATACGCAGTATTTT

v_gene: TRBV3-1
abundance: .
d_gene: .
j_gene: TRBJ2-7
CDR3aa: CASSRDALSYEQYF
CDR3nt: TGTGCCAGCAGCCGGGACGCCCTCTCCTACGAGCAGTACTTC

v_gene: TRBV15
abundance: .
d_gene: TRBD1
j_gene: TRBJ2-7
CDR3aa: CATSRDIGQGYYEQYF
CDR3nt: TGTGCCACCAGCAGAGATATCGGACAGGGCTACTACGAGCAGTACTTC

v_gene: TRBV12-3/TRBV12-4
abundance: .
d_gene: .
j_gene: TRBJ2-3
CDR3aa: CARSTADTQYF
CDR3nt: TGTGCCAGAAGTACAGCAGATACGCAGTATTTT

v_gene: TRBV12-5
abundance: .
d_gene: TRBD1
j_gene: TRBJ2-5
CDR3aa: CASGARGGAETQYF
CDR3nt: TGTGCTAGTGGTGCCCGAGGGGGCGCGGAGACCCAGTACTTC

v_gene: TRBV20-1
abundance: few
d_gene: TRBD1
j_gene: TRBJ2-7
CDR3aa: CSARDRDRVYEQYF
CDR3nt: TGCAGTGCTAGAGACCGGGACAGGGTATACGAGCAGTACTTC

v_gene: TRBV2
abundance: many
d_gene: .
j_gene: TRBJ2-1
CDR3aa: CASSGRIRDRSYNEQFF
CDR3nt: TGTGCCAGCAGTGGCCGGATAAGGGATCGCTCCTACAATGAGCAGTTCTTC

v_gene: TRBV6-2/TRBV6-3
abundance: .
d_gene: TRBD1
j_gene: TRBJ1-5
CDR3aa: CASSYPTGQGVRGNQPQHF
CDR3nt: TGTGCCAGCAGTTACCCGACCGGACAGGGGGTAAGAGGCAATCAGCCCCAGCATTTT

v_gene: TRBV5-6
abundance: .
d_gene: TRBD1
j_gene: TRBJ2-6
CDR3aa: CASSFVQGAEGANVLTF
CDR3nt: TGTGCCAGCAGCTTTGTTCAGGGGGCGGAGGGGGCCAACGTCCTGACTTTC

v_gene: TRBV20-1
abundance: .
d_gene: .
j_gene: TRBJ1-1
CDR3aa: CSADWRGQDTEAFF
CDR3nt: TGCAGTGCTGACTGGAGGGGCCAAGACACTGAAGCTTTCTTT

v_gene: TRBV11-2
abundance: .
d_gene: .
j_gene: TRBJ1-2
CDR3aa: CASSLYRDCGYTF
CDR3nt: TGTGCCAGCAGCCTATACAGGGACTGTGGCTACACCTTC

v_gene: TRBV28
abundance: .
d_gene: .
j_gene: TRBJ2-5
CDR3aa: CATAIPKTGQETQYF
CDR3nt: TGTGCCACCGCAATACCCAAGACGGGGCAAGAGACCCAGTACTTC

v_gene: TRBV20-1
abundance: few
d_gene: .
j_gene: TRBJ1-4
CDR3aa: CSARRGGTTNEKLFF
CDR3nt: TGCAGTGCGCGACGGGGGGGCACAACTAATGAAAAACTGTTTTTT

v_gene: TRBV12-3/TRBV12-4
abundance: .
d_gene: TRBD1
j_gene: TRBJ1-1
CDR3aa: CASSLGDRGTEAFF
CDR3nt: TGTGCCAGCAGTTTAGGGGACAGGGGCACTGAAGCTTTCTTT